This TCR beta chain was observed in a study of sequential checkpoint blockade in melanoma. Germline loops: CDR1 SGHNT, CDR2 YENEEA. The CDR3 is 15 amino acids. With 5 bases clipped from V and 7 bases from J, the junction kept 10 bases outside the gene matches. Treatment meaning: randomized to nivolumab then ipilimumab (arm A) or the reverse (arm B). The repertoire was sequenced with immunoSEQ multiplex PCR; TCRdb's copy has only in-frame clones and lacks some. This table holds more than 2,500 clones, roughly a fifth found once. This clone is large (0.1 to 1%) within its sample. The genes are TRBV11-3 and TRBJ1-5; the match to TRBD1 covers 8 bases. This clonotype was sampled from a human donor with melanoma. The material was tumor tissue (inferred from file names), obtained from a patient given nivolumab and ipilimumab in sequence. Here the CDR3 DNA reads TGTGCCAGCAGCCTCAGGACAGGGCCTATACAGCCCCAGCATTTT. Residues: CASSLRTGPIQPQHF. The full variable domain, rest sourced from reference TRBV11-3 and TRBJ1-5, is EAGVVQSPRYKIIEKKQPVAFWCNPISGHNTLYWYLQNLGQGPELLIRYENEEAVDDSQLPKDRFSAERLKGVDSTLKIQPAELGDSAVYLCASSLRTGPIQPQHFGDGTRLSIL.